This T cell receptor beta chain stems from a study of blood T cell repertoires in COVID-19. The protocol was immunoSEQ multiplex PCR, while the TCRdb copy is restricted to in-frame clones and leaves out a portion. The table includes 360,000 or so clones, roughly 86% detected once. The CDR3 consists of 13 residues. Trimming took 4 bases from V and 2 from J, leaving 8 bases between them. CDR1 and CDR2 (germline): SGHVS, FQNEAQ. Cohorts were determined from participant-reported clinical history. The TCR was taken from a woman aged 25 to 39 who had been exposed to COVID-19. This chain joins TRBV7-8 and TRBJ1-1, with D tentatively TRBD1 (6 bases). Sequenced input: PBMCs or T cells enriched from blood (not recorded which). The CDR3: CASSYRANTEAFF. As DNA, the CDR3 is TGTGCCAGCAGCTACAGGGCCAACACTGAAGCTTTCTTT.